These T cell receptor beta chains were read from a single sample in a study of technical replicates of blood from a handful of donors. Libraries were prepared by immunoSEQ multiplex PCR; TCRdb keeps only in-frame clonotypes and omits some of them. Of tens of thousands of clones listed, about 94% were seen once; the top ten hold around 0.25%. Sequenced: T cells isolated from PBMCs. The receptor source for this set is a human donor in good health. CDR3s include the opening cysteine and the closing phenylalanine or tryptophan. The D gene is left open where the match is weak. Expanded clones get a size class; other rows say once, few or many, or leave the size out.

cdr3_aa	cdr3_nt	v_call	cdr3_length	clone_size	j_call	d_call
CASSFAGGNEQFF	TGTGCCAGCAGCTTTGCGGGAGGGAATGAGCAGTTCTTC	TRBV7-9	13	once	TRBJ2-1	TRBD2
CASSFLSGTGLNTEAFF	TGTGCCAGCAGCTTCCTTTCCGGGACAGGGCTGAACACTGAAGCTTTCTTT	TRBV7-2	17	NA	TRBJ1-1	TRBD1
CAWSAPKGLQRGPYEQYF	TGTGCCTGGAGTGCCCCTAAAGGTTTGCAGCGGGGACCGTACGAGCAGTACTTC	TRBV30	18	NA	TRBJ2-7	TRBD2
CASSQSSGGAGYNEQFF	TGCGCCAGCAGCCAATCTAGCGGGGGGGCTGGTTACAATGAGCAGTTCTTC	TRBV4-1	17	NA	TRBJ2-1	TRBD2
CATSRERQGYGDTQYF	TGTGCCACCAGCAGAGAGAGGCAGGGCTACGGGGATACGCAGTATTTT	TRBV15	16	NA	TRBJ2-3	NA
CASSYSYGSNYEQYF	TGTGCCAGCAGTTACTCCTACGGAAGCAACTACGAGCAGTACTTC	TRBV6-5	15	NA	TRBJ2-7	NA
CASSPILAGGRADTQYF	TGCGCCAGCAGCCCGATCCTAGCGGGGGGGCGAGCAGATACGCAGTATTTT	TRBV5-1	17	NA	TRBJ2-3	TRBD2
CASSKIANPGQTYEQYF	TGTGCCAGCAGCAAGATCGCTAATCCGGGACAGACCTACGAGCAGTACTTC	TRBV11-2	17	NA	TRBJ2-7	TRBD1
CASSVRLGTSGALQYF	TGTGCCAGCAGTGTAAGGCTCGGGACTAGCGGAGCGCTGCAGTACTTC	TRBV2	16	NA	TRBJ2-7	TRBD2
CASSRDGEGETQYF	TGCGCCAGCAGTCGGGACGGGGAGGGCGAGACCCAGTACTTC	TRBV23-1	14	NA	TRBJ2-5	TRBD2
CASGWRAGDRNEQFF	TGCGCCAGCGGGTGGCGAGCGGGAGATCGAAATGAGCAGTTCTTC	TRBV4-1	15	NA	TRBJ2-1	TRBD2
CASSPGTGKGLYGYTF	TGTGCCAGCTCACCCGGGACAGGGAAGGGATTATATGGCTACACCTTC	TRBV18	16	once	TRBJ1-2	TRBD1
CASSLGGGVPTGELFF	TGTGCCAGCAGCTTGGGCGGGGGGGTACCCACCGGGGAGCTGTTTTTT	TRBV11-3	16	NA	TRBJ2-2	TRBD2
CASSLIPDSPLHF	TGTGCCAGCAGCTTAATACCAGATTCACCCCTCCACTTT	TRBV7-3	13	few	TRBJ1-6	NA
CASSTLFRAQETQYF	TGTGCCAGCAGCACCCTGTTCAGGGCTCAAGAGACCCAGTACTTC	TRBV27	15	NA	TRBJ2-5	NA
CASSQVVTSITGELFF	TGTGCCAGCAGCCAAGTGGTCACTAGCATCACCGGGGAGCTGTTTTTT	TRBV14	16	NA	TRBJ2-2	NA
CASSQRQGAFGYGYTF	TGTGCCAGCAGTCAACGACAGGGTGCTTTCGGCTATGGCTACACCTTC	TRBV27	16	NA	TRBJ1-2	TRBD1
CASSLPGQGVSQYF	TGCGCCAGCAGCTTGCCAGGACAGGGAGTGTCCCAGTACTTC	TRBV5-1	14	NA	TRBJ2-5	TRBD1
CASSLGQHEASPLHF	TGTGCCAGCAGCTTGGGGCAGCACGAGGCCTCACCCCTCCACTTT	TRBV5-4	15	NA	TRBJ1-6	NA
CASSPTTGSYGYTF	TGTGCCAGCAGCCCTACTACAGGGTCCTATGGCTACACCTTC	TRBV14	14	NA	TRBJ1-2	NA
CASSPRDSYGYTF	TGTGCCAGCTCACCCCGGGACAGCTATGGCTACACCTTC	TRBV18	13	NA	TRBJ1-2	TRBD1
CAIGISGSYNEQFF	TGTGCCATCGGGATATCAGGGTCCTACAATGAGCAGTTCTTC	TRBV10-3	14	NA	TRBJ2-1	NA
CASSVRDRASGELFF	TGTGCCAGCAGCGTTCGGGACAGGGCGTCGGGGGAGCTGTTTTTT	TRBV9	15	NA	TRBJ2-2	TRBD1
CASGGGRSNQPQHF	TGTGCGTCGGGAGGAGGACGGAGCAATCAGCCCCAGCATTTT	TRBV27	14	once	TRBJ1-5	NA
CASNQGLNYGYTF	TGTGCCAGCAACCAGGGTCTCAACTATGGCTACACCTTC	TRBV5-5	13	NA	TRBJ1-2	NA
CASSEFGGRTQETQYF	TGTGCCAGCAGTGAATTTGGCGGGAGGACTCAAGAGACCCAGTACTTC	TRBV6-1	16	NA	TRBJ2-5	TRBD2
CASSSPPFGGTSGRAYHEQYF	TGTGCCAGCAGTTCGCCTCCCTTCGGGGGGACTAGCGGGAGGGCCTACCACGAGCAGTACTTC	TRBV28	21	NA	TRBJ2-7	TRBD2
CASSPPGGNTEAFF	TGTGCCAGCAGTCCCCCCGGGGGTAACACTGAAGCTTTCTTT	TRBV6-5	14	NA	TRBJ1-1	NA
CAWSRQGSNEQFF	TGTGCCTGGAGTCGGCAAGGGAGCAATGAGCAGTTCTTC	TRBV30	13	NA	TRBJ2-1	NA
CASTGWRGGESEQYF	TGCGCCAGCACCGGGTGGAGGGGGGGGGAGTCCGAGCAGTACTTC	TRBV10-1	15	NA	TRBJ2-7	NA
CASSQGGIPHEQYF	TGCGCCAGCAGCCAGGGGGGGATCCCCCACGAGCAGTACTTC	TRBV4-1	14	NA	TRBJ2-7	TRBD2
CASSLEGHNSGANVLTF	TGCGCCAGCAGCTTGGAGGGACACAACTCTGGGGCCAACGTCCTGACTTTC	TRBV5-1	17	NA	TRBJ2-6	NA
CASSYRGLQPNEQFF	TGTGCCAGCAGTTACAGGGGACTCCAGCCCAATGAGCAGTTCTTC	TRBV6-5	15	once	TRBJ2-1	NA
CASSLGSGGSTDTQYF	TGCGCCAGCAGCTTGGGTAGCGGGGGTAGCACAGATACGCAGTATTTT	TRBV5-1	16	NA	TRBJ2-3	TRBD2
CASSWDRANTEAFF	TGTGCCAGCAGCTGGGACAGGGCAAACACTGAAGCTTTCTTT	TRBV11-2	14	NA	TRBJ1-1	TRBD1
CASSPQLAGPYEQYF	TGTGCCAGCTCACCACAACTAGCGGGACCGTACGAGCAGTACTTC	TRBV18	15	NA	TRBJ2-7	TRBD2
CSVIDRGNYGYTF	TGCAGCGTTATCGACAGGGGAAACTATGGCTACACCTTC	TRBV29-1	13	NA	TRBJ1-2	TRBD1
CASSGPRGPYEQYF	TGTGCCAGCAGCGGCCCCAGGGGCCCCTACGAGCAGTACTTC	TRBV13	14	NA	TRBJ2-7	NA
CASSVVRGGGNQPQHF	TGTGCCAGCAGTGTAGTCCGAGGAGGGGGCAATCAGCCCCAGCATTTT	TRBV2	16	NA	TRBJ1-5	NA
CASSQPWTAFSEQFF	TGTGCCAGCAGCCAGCCGTGGACAGCGTTTTCTGAGCAGTTCTTC	TRBV7-9	15	NA	TRBJ2-1	NA
CASTDRGVSSNQPQHF	TGTGCCAGCACCGACAGGGGGGTCTCTAGCAATCAGCCCCAGCATTTT	TRBV19	16	NA	TRBJ1-5	TRBD1
CSVTGTGPSEQYF	TGCAGCGTCACCGGGACAGGCCCCTCCGAGCAGTACTTC	TRBV29-1	13	NA	TRBJ2-7	TRBD1
CASRDRTGGETEAFF	TGTGCCAGCAGAGACCGAACAGGGGGTGAGACTGAAGCTTTCTTT	TRBV6-5	15	NA	TRBJ1-1	TRBD1
CAWSAGQGRSGGYTF	TGTGCCTGGAGCGCTGGACAGGGCCGCAGCGGTGGCTACACCTTC	TRBV30	15	NA	TRBJ1-2	TRBD1
CASSLTGGSYRSPLHF	TGTGCCAGCTCACTAACAGGGGGCTCCTATCGATCACCCCTCCACTTT	TRBV18	16	once	TRBJ1-6	TRBD1
CASSFGHGNTEAFF	TGTGCCAGCAGCTTTGGGCATGGGAACACTGAAGCTTTCTTT	TRBV5-4	14	NA	TRBJ1-1	NA
CASSPGTGGEGYTF	TGTGCCAGCAGCCCCGGGACAGGGGGCGAGGGCTACACCTTC	TRBV7-6	14	NA	TRBJ1-2	TRBD1
CASQRQGALYGYTF	TGTGCCAGTCAGAGACAGGGGGCTCTCTATGGCTACACCTTC	TRBV19	14	NA	TRBJ1-2	TRBD1
CAISGSPDRGNYGYTF	TGTGCCATCAGCGGCTCCCCGGACAGGGGTAACTATGGCTACACCTTC	TRBV10-3	16	NA	TRBJ1-2	TRBD1
CASSPQGGFSDTQYF	TGTGCCAGCAGTCCTCAAGGGGGTTTCTCAGATACGCAGTATTTT	TRBV2	15	NA	TRBJ2-3	NA
CASSYSPQDSNQPQHF	TGTGCCAGCAGTTACAGCCCACAGGACAGCAATCAGCCCCAGCATTTT	TRBV6-6	16	NA	TRBJ1-5	NA
CASSSQGAGGYTF	TGTGCCAGCAGCTCACAGGGGGCCGGCGGCTACACCTTC	TRBV7-9	13	NA	TRBJ1-2	TRBD1
CASSLGYRGRVGTEAFF	TGTGCCAGCAGCTTAGGCTACAGGGGGCGGGTGGGTACTGAAGCTTTCTTT	TRBV7-8	17	NA	TRBJ1-1	TRBD1
CSASSGDGYTF	TGCAGTGCTAGCTCAGGGGATGGCTACACCTTC	TRBV20-1	11	NA	TRBJ1-2	NA
CASSETGGFIDEQYF	TGTGCCAGCAGTGAAACAGGGGGCTTTATCGACGAGCAGTACTTC	TRBV2	15	NA	TRBJ2-7	TRBD1
CASSPIIQTDTQYF	TGTGCCAGCAGCCCGATTATACAGACGGATACGCAGTATTTT	TRBV11-2	14	NA	TRBJ2-3	NA
CASNAGTGSGTQYF	TGTGCCAGCAACGCCGGGACAGGGTCGGGGACCCAGTACTTC	TRBV5-4	14	NA	TRBJ2-5	TRBD1